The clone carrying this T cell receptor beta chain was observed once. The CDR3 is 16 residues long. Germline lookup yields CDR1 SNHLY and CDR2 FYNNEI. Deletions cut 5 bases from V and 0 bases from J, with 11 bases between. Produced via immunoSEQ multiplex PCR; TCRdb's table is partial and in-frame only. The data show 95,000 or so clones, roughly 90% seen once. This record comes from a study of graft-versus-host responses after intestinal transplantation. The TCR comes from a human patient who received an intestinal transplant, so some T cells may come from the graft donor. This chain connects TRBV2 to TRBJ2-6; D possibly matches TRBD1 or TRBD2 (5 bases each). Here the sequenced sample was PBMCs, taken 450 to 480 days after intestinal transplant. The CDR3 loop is CASSLGRSSGANVLTF. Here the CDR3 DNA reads TGTGCCAGCAGTTTGGGACGGTCCTCTGGGGCCAACGTCCTGACTTTC.